A selection of T cell receptor beta chains follows, all from one sample in a study of blood T cell repertoires in COVID-19. Libraries were prepared by immunoSEQ multiplex PCR; TCRdb keeps only in-frame clonotypes and omits some of them. This table holds around 130,000 clones, 75% to 85% found once. Sequenced sample: peripheral blood. These TCRs come from a man at least 80 years old with acute or convalescent COVID-19. CDR3s include the opening cysteine and the closing phenylalanine or tryptophan. The D gene is left open where the match is weak. Only part of the rows carry a size: once, few, many, or a class if the clone is expanded.

j_gene,abundance,v_gene,d_gene,CDR3aa,CDR3nt
TRBJ1-6,-,TRBV6-5,TRBD1,CASSYSIQGQGSPLHF,TGTGCCAGCAGTTACTCGATACAGGGGCAAGGATCACCCCTCCACTTT
TRBJ2-5,few,TRBV5-6,TRBD2,CASSLGTSEKTQYF,TGTGCCAGCAGCTTAGGGACTAGTGAAAAGACCCAGTACTTC
TRBJ2-7,-,TRBV7-9,TRBD1,CASSLGDREAHEQYF,TGTGCCAGCAGCTTGGGGGACAGGGAGGCCCACGAGCAGTACTTC
TRBJ1-4,-,TRBV6-5,-,CASSFTDSYEKLFF,TGTGCCAGCAGTTTCACCGACAGTTATGAAAAACTGTTTTTT
TRBJ2-7,-,TRBV28,TRBD1,CASRRDRPYEQYF,TGTGCCAGCAGACGGGACAGACCCTACGAGCAGTACTTC
TRBJ2-7,-,TRBV9,-,CASSLRPGGLREQYF,TGTGCCAGCAGCCTCCGTCCCGGGGGGCTTCGCGAGCAGTACTTC
TRBJ2-5,-,TRBV4-1,-,CASRSRVLGQETQYF,TGCGCCAGCAGAAGCAGGGTTCTGGGCCAAGAGACCCAGTACTTC
TRBJ1-6,few,TRBV2,TRBD1,CASALQGVQYQLSYNSPLHF,TGTGCCAGCGCTTTACAGGGGGTTCAATACCAACTCTCCTATAATTCACCCCTCCACTTT
TRBJ1-2,-,TRBV5-1,TRBD1,CASSRTGDNYGYTF,TGCGCCAGCAGCAGGACAGGGGATAACTATGGCTACACCTTC
TRBJ2-3,many,TRBV19,TRBD2,CASSPPSGGRTDTQYF,TGTGCCAGTAGTCCTCCTAGCGGGGGTCGCACAGATACGCAGTATTTT
TRBJ2-7,few,TRBV27,TRBD1,CASRQGTAQNYEQYF,TGTGCCAGCAGACAAGGGACAGCCCAAAACTACGAGCAGTACTTC
TRBJ1-1,-,TRBV10-3,-,CAISDPDRTDTEAFF,TGTGCCATCAGTGACCCTGACAGGACTGACACTGAAGCTTTCTTT
TRBJ1-2,-,TRBV5-5,-,CASSLVVVNYGYTF,TGTGCCAGCAGTTTGGTCGTAGTTAACTATGGCTACACCTTC
TRBJ2-5,once,TRBV7-8,-,CASGPRTDPGGTQYF,TGTGCCAGCGGCCCAAGGACAGACCCAGGCGGGACCCAGTACTTC
TRBJ1-2,-,TRBV18,-,CASSPSERGGYTF,TGTGCCAGCTCACCGTCCGAACGAGGCGGCTACACCTTC
TRBJ2-7,-,TRBV5-4,TRBD1,CASSRGTGSYEQYF,TGTGCCAGCAGCCGCGGGACAGGGTCCTACGAGCAGTACTTC
TRBJ1-6,few,TRBV2,-,CASQRGQLNSPLHF,TGTGCCAGTCAACGGGGACAACTCAATTCACCCCTCCACTTT
TRBJ2-3,-,TRBV2,TRBD2,CASSDRPVAGGRTDTQYF,TGTGCCAGCAGTGATCGGCCCGTAGCGGGGGGGCGCACAGATACGCAGTATTTT
TRBJ1-1,-,TRBV29-1,-,CSVEVGPWNTEAFF,TGCAGCGTTGAAGTTGGGCCGTGGAACACTGAAGCTTTCTTT
TRBJ2-5,-,TRBV7-2,TRBD2,CASSFGGASGVGETQYF,TGTGCCAGCAGCTTTGGTGGGGCTAGCGGAGTGGGTGAGACCCAGTACTTC
TRBJ1-6,-,TRBV18,-,CASSPLSEYNSPLHF,TGTGCCAGCTCACCACTATCGGAGTATAATTCACCCCTCCACTTT
TRBJ2-7,-,TRBV7-2,TRBD1,CASSLNRGYEQYF,TGTGCCAGCAGCTTAAACAGGGGCTACGAGCAGTACTTC
TRBJ2-5,few,TRBV11-2,-,CASSLYGVEETQYF,TGTGCCAGCAGCTTATACGGGGTCGAAGAGACCCAGTACTTC
TRBJ1-2,-,TRBV10-3,-,CAITRGPTNYGYTF,TGTGCCATCACCCGCGGCCCTACTAACTATGGCTACACCTTC